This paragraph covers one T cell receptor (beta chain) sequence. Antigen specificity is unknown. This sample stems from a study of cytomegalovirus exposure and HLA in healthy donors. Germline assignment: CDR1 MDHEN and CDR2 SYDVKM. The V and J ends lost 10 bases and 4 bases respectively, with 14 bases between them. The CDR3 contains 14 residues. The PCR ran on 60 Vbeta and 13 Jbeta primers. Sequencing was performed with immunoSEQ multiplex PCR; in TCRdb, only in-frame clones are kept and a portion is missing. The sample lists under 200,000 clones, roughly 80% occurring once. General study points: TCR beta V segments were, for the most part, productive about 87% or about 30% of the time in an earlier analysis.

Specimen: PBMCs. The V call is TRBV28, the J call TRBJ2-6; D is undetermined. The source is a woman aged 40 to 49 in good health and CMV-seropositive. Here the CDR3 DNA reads TGTGCCATCCGACTTTTCGCCGGGGCCAACGTCCTGACTTTC. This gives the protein CAIRLFAGANVLTF.